This entry is about one T cell receptor (beta chain). RNA transcripts provided the source from which TCR beta CDR3 regions were amplified. When the TCR CDR3 underwent first-round RT-PCR, the HTBI primer set was used. Each CDR3 protein gets one entry after TCRdb re-called the multiplex PCR reads with MiXCR. The repertoire has around 300,000 distinct CDR3 sequences, about 19% of them found once; the top ten carry just under 40%. The diagnoses drew upon clinical symptoms, serum thyroxine and TRAb, thyroid ultrasound and orbital computed tomography. These data are taken from a study of T cells in Graves' hyperthyroidism and ophthalmopathy. V was cut by 10 bases and J by 5 bases, with 21 bases left in between. Germline V CDR1 and CDR2: MDHEN, SYDVKM. This CDR3 is 15 amino acids long.

The chain uses TRBV28 and TRBJ1-5, with D possibly matching TRBD1 (5 bases). This TCR was recovered from a middle-aged man with Graves' ophthalmopathy. The sample comprised blood. CDR3: CATSERGGWYQPQHF. The CDR3 DNA reads TGTGCCACCTCCGAAAGGGGCGGTTGGTATCAGCCCCAGCATTTT.